The 12 T cell receptor beta chains listed next were all sequenced from one sample in a study of shared clonotypes between healthy human individuals. Clones were sequenced by immunoSEQ multiplex PCR, and TCRdb holds only the in-frame ones, with some missing. The repertoire holds about 99,000 clones, with around 47% as singletons. Input material: PBMCs. Receptors originate from a woman between 35 and 50 years old in good health. Some clones in this sample may be carry-over from other donors' samples.

As for this clone: A read error may explain this, as a much larger clone is one base away. Distinct nucleotide sequences in the sample also encode this CDR3. This chain connects TRBV5-1 to TRBJ1-1; TRBD1 might be the D (5 bases). The germline CDR1 and CDR2 sequences are SGHRS and YFSETQ. The CDR3 extends over 16 amino acids. V was trimmed by 4 bases and J by 1 base, leaving 17 bases between them. In DNA, the CDR3 is TGCGCCAGCAGCCGAGCATCGGGACCGAGGAACACTGAAGCTTTCTTT. Translating gives CASSRASGPRNTEAFF.

There are many counts of this clone. The CDR3 DNA reads TGCAGCGTTGGGACGGGAGGGGAGCAGTACTTC. It codes for CSVGTGGEQYF. The chain recombines TRBV29-1 with TRBJ2-5; 8 positions agree with TRBD2. With V trimmed by 4 bases and J by 11 bases, 6 bases remained unmatched. CDR1 and CDR2 (germline): SQVTM, ANQGSEA. The CDR3 contains 11 residues.

On this clone: Mismatch with germline at one junction end may stem from a read error. The chain combines TRBV7-9 with TRBJ2-5; D is ambiguous. The CDR3 is 13 amino acids. Germline CDR1 is SEHNR and CDR2 is FQNEAQ (reference sequence). The CDR3, as DNA: TGTGCTAGCAGCTTAGGAATACAAGAGACCCAGTACTTC. Protein: CASSLGIQETQYF. The complete variable domain, with remaining parts taken from reference TRBV7-9 and TRBJ2-5, reads DTGVSQNPRHKITKRGQNVTFRCDPISEHNRLYWYRQTLGQGPEFLTYFQNEAQLEKSRLLSDRFSAERPKGSFSTLEIQRTEQGDSAMYLCASSLGIQETQYFGPGTRLLVL.

The gene calls are TRBV4-2 and TRBJ2-2; 12 bases match TRBD2. Looked up from germline, CDR1 is LGHNA and CDR2 is YNFKEQ. The V and J ends lost 6 bases and 3 bases, in that order; junction bases with no gene match: 5. CDR3 length: 16 amino acids. CDR3 bases: TGTGCCAGCAGACGACTAGCGGGAGCGGACACCGGGGAGCTGTTTTTT. Its translation: CASRRLAGADTGELFF.

Concerning this clone itself: The junction and the germline gene differ at one end; a read error may be behind it. The chain links TRBV5-4 to TRBJ1-4; 9 nucleotides line up with TRBD1. From germline, CDR1 is SGHNT and CDR2 YYREEE (reference sequence). The CDR3 loop spans 16 amino acids. As DNA, the CDR3 is TGCGCCAGCAGCCAAGGCGGGACAGGGTACGGTGAAAAACTGTTTTTT. As protein: CASSQGGTGYGEKLFF. Based on the CDR3 plus reference TRBV5-4 and TRBJ1-4, the full variable domain is ETGVTQSPTHLIKTRGQQVTLRCSSQSGHNTVSWYQQALGQGPQFIFQYYREEENGRGNFPPRFSGLQFPNYSSELNVNALELDDSALYLCASSQGGTGYGEKLFFGSGTQLSVL.

The V and J genes are TRBV28 and TRBJ1-5, with D tentatively TRBD1 (5 bases). This CDR3 has 16 amino acids. V dropped 6 bases and J dropped 1 base, with 16 bases sitting between them. Per the germline V gene, CDR1 is MDHEN and CDR2 is SYDVKM. The CDR3 loop is CASSLSWGLSNQPQHF. The CDR3 nucleotides are TGTGCCAGCAGCCTATCATGGGGGTTGAGCAATCAGCCCCAGCATTTT.

To note about this clone: A read error is the likely source, as a far larger clone sits one nucleotide away. This sample includes further DNA sequences coding for the same CDR3. This chain connects TRBV11-3 to TRBJ1-1; D not resolved. The CDR3 is 13 amino acids. CDR1 SGHNT and CDR2 YENEEA come from the germline V gene. V gave up 5 bases and J gave up 1 base, with 8 bases separating them. In DNA form, the CDR3 reads TGTGCCAGCAGCCTATCCCCGAACACTGAAGCTTTCTTT. Amino acids: CASSLSPNTEAFF.

A note on this clone: A single base is all that separates this from a far larger clone, so a read error is likely. The gene calls are TRBV7-2 and TRBJ2-7; D may correspond to TRBD1 or TRBD2 (5 bases each). V shed 1 base and J shed 2 bases, with 12 bases lying between them. The CDR3 totals 15 residues. Germline V gene lookup returns CDR1 SGHTA and CDR2 FQGNSA. The CDR3 spells CASSLVGVRTYEQYF. CDR3 sequence (DNA): TGTGCCAGCAGCTTAGTGGGGGTCCGCACCTACGAGCAGTACTTC.

This clone was picked up many times. Other DNA sequences from this sample encode an identical CDR3 as well. The chain couples TRBV9 to TRBJ1-4; D is ambiguous. Germline V CDR1 and CDR2: SGDLS, YYNGEE. CDR3 length: 13 amino acids. The V end was cut by 0 bases, the J end by 8 bases, with 8 bases between. CDR3 nucleotide sequence: TGTGCCAGCAGCGTAGTGTCGGGGGAAAAACTGTTTTTT. Amino acid sequence: CASSVVSGEKLFF.

V and J are TRBV5-1 and TRBJ2-7; TRBD1 matches at 8 bases. Per the germline V gene, CDR1 is SGHRS and CDR2 is YFSETQ. The CDR3 extends over 16 amino acids. V was clipped by 3 bases and J by 1 base; unmatched bases: 9. The CDR3, as DNA: TGCGCCAGCAGCTCGGTGACAGGGGTTCGGTCCTACGAGCAGTACTTC. Its protein product is CASSSVTGVRSYEQYF.

This clone occurred a few times. J is TRBJ1-3 and V is TRBV9; D is unclear. The V gene's germline CDR1 is SGDLS and CDR2 YYNGEE. Trimming removed 4 bases from V and 2 bases from J, with 10 bases in between. The CDR3 consists of 14 residues. DNA of the CDR3: TGTGCCAGCAGCTACGGGCCGGCTGGAAACACCATATATTTT. Protein sequence: CASSYGPAGNTIYF.

The chain links TRBV9 to TRBJ2-6; D is perhaps TRBD1 (6 bases). V lost 4 bases, J lost 2 bases, and 16 bases lay in between. This CDR3 is 17 amino acids long. Germline V gives CDR1 SGDLS, CDR2 YYNGEE. This CDR3 reads CASSTRGGQPGANVLTF. The CDR3 DNA is TGTGCCAGCAGCACACGAGGAGGACAGCCTGGGGCCAACGTCCTGACTTTC. Looking up the rest from reference TRBV9 and TRBJ2-6 gives the full variable domain: DSGVTQTPKHLITATGQRVTLRCSPRSGDLSVYWYQQSLDQGLQFLIQYYNGEERAKGNILERFSAQQFPDLHSELNLSSLELGDSALYFCASSTRGGQPGANVLTFGAGSRLTVL.